This TCR beta chain was profiled in a study of T cell changes during pregnancy in multiple sclerosis (dated by TCRdb to about 2019). Describing the broader study: Changes in the T cell repertoire over the course of pregnancy were examined in this study in women with multiple sclerosis.

The library was obtained by the immunoSEQ multiplex PCR assay. Held by TCRdb, this immuneACCESS table contains in-frame sequences only and omits some clones. Under half of the omission traces to an unresolved V gene where checked; the cause of the rest is unknown. This sample has approximately 50,000 clones in its table, and roughly 92% of those were observed once. The ten largest clones capture about 0.69% of the sample. Of note for this clone: Its specific antigen is unknown. No per-base quality is available; no much larger clone lies one base away.

V is pared back by 2 bases and J by 2 bases, with 13 bases lying between the germline termini. Its CDR3 holds 15 amino acids, cysteine through phenylalanine. The sequence is cut down to CDR3 DNA, 45 bases in frame from base 1. CDR1 and CDR2, looked up from the germline V gene (reference sequence), are MNHEY and SMNVEV. Here the sequenced sample was CD4+ T cells from peripheral blood mononuclear cells, taken in the third trimester of pregnancy. The sequence derives from a female donor with multiple sclerosis, enrolled in a pregnancy study. The receptor chain draws on TRBV27 and TRBJ2-7; the D segment could be TRBD1, given 5 matching bases. Here is the DNA: TGTGCCAGCAGTTTAGTGCAGGGCAGTGCCTACGAGCAGTACTTC. This encodes CASSLVQGSAYEQYF.